Listed below are T cell receptor beta chains from one sample, sequenced in a study of blood T cell repertoires in COVID-19. Sequencing was performed with immunoSEQ multiplex PCR; in TCRdb, only in-frame clones are kept and a portion is missing. The data hold around 180,000 clones, with roughly nine tenths observed a single time. The specimen was peripheral blood. The source is a woman aged 25 to 45 with active or convalescent COVID-19. CDR3s include the opening cysteine and the closing phenylalanine or tryptophan. The order of the fields is V gene, D gene, J gene, clone size, CDR3 DNA, CDR3 protein. The D gene is left open where the match is weak. Expanded clones get a size class; other rows say once, few or many, or leave the size out.

v_gene: TRBV11-3
d_gene: TRBD1
j_gene: TRBJ1-3
abundance: NA
CDR3nt: TGTGCCAGCAGCTTAGGTGGGACAGGGGCTGGAAACACCATATATTTT
CDR3aa: CASSLGGTGAGNTIYF

v_gene: TRBV11-3
d_gene: NA
j_gene: TRBJ2-2
abundance: NA
CDR3nt: TGTGCCAGCAGCTTAGCCGAGGAACCCCAGTCCGGGGAGCTGTTTTTT
CDR3aa: CASSLAEEPQSGELFF

v_gene: TRBV7-9
d_gene: TRBD1
j_gene: TRBJ2-7
abundance: NA
CDR3nt: TGTGCCAGCAGCCAACCAGGACAGGGGGGATCCTACGAGCAGTACTTC
CDR3aa: CASSQPGQGGSYEQYF

v_gene: TRBV19
d_gene: TRBD1
j_gene: TRBJ2-2
abundance: NA
CDR3nt: TGTGCCAGTAGTGCCGCCCCGGGACAGGGAGGCGGGGAGCTGTTTTTT
CDR3aa: CASSAAPGQGGGELFF

v_gene: TRBV7-9
d_gene: NA
j_gene: TRBJ1-5
abundance: NA
CDR3nt: TGTGCCAGCAGCTTAGGACAGGATCATCAGCCCCAGCATTTT
CDR3aa: CASSLGQDHQPQHF

v_gene: TRBV18
d_gene: NA
j_gene: TRBJ2-6
abundance: NA
CDR3nt: TGTGCCAGCTCACCAAGCGGGTCCATCTCTGGGGCCAACGTCCTGACTTTC
CDR3aa: CASSPSGSISGANVLTF

v_gene: TRBV7-9
d_gene: TRBD2
j_gene: TRBJ2-7
abundance: NA
CDR3nt: TGTGCCAGCAGCTTAGTAGTCGGGACTAGCAGCGAGCAGTACTTC
CDR3aa: CASSLVVGTSSEQYF

v_gene: TRBV4-1
d_gene: NA
j_gene: TRBJ1-5
abundance: once
CDR3nt: TGCGCCAGCAGCCAAGTAAGGACAGGCAATCAGCCCCAGCATTTT
CDR3aa: CASSQVRTGNQPQHF

v_gene: TRBV3-1/TRBV3-2
d_gene: TRBD1
j_gene: TRBJ1-4
abundance: NA
CDR3nt: TGTGCCAGCAGCCTCTCGGACAGGGGGCATGAAAAACTGTTTTTT
CDR3aa: CASSLSDRGHEKLFF

v_gene: TRBV3-1/TRBV3-2
d_gene: NA
j_gene: TRBJ2-7
abundance: NA
CDR3nt: TGTGCCAGCAGTTCGCGGGGAACCTCCTACGAGCAGTACTTC
CDR3aa: CASSSRGTSYEQYF

v_gene: TRBV5-8
d_gene: NA
j_gene: TRBJ1-3
abundance: NA
CDR3nt: TGTGCCAGCAGCTTACGCAAGAGCTCTGGAAACACCATATATTTT
CDR3aa: CASSLRKSSGNTIYF

v_gene: TRBV5-1
d_gene: TRBD1
j_gene: TRBJ2-5
abundance: NA
CDR3nt: TGCGCCAGCAGCATGGGACAGGGGGCGCGAGAGACCCAGTACTTC
CDR3aa: CASSMGQGARETQYF

v_gene: TRBV9
d_gene: NA
j_gene: TRBJ1-2
abundance: NA
CDR3nt: TGTGCCAGCAGCGTAGACGACAAGGGACTCTCCTATGGCTACACCTTC
CDR3aa: CASSVDDKGLSYGYTF

v_gene: TRBV18
d_gene: TRBD2
j_gene: TRBJ2-7
abundance: NA
CDR3nt: TGTGCCAGCTCCCCGGGACTAGCGACCTACGAGCAGTACTTC
CDR3aa: CASSPGLATYEQYF

v_gene: TRBV10-3
d_gene: TRBD1
j_gene: TRBJ1-5
abundance: NA
CDR3nt: TGTGCCATCAGGGGGACAGTGAGCAATCAGCCCCAGCATTTT
CDR3aa: CAIRGTVSNQPQHF

v_gene: TRBV12-5
d_gene: NA
j_gene: TRBJ1-1
abundance: NA
CDR3nt: TGTGCTAGTGGCCCGACAGGGAACACTGAAGCTTTCTTT
CDR3aa: CASGPTGNTEAFF

v_gene: TRBV7-6
d_gene: TRBD2
j_gene: TRBJ2-1
abundance: NA
CDR3nt: TGTGCCAGCAGCTTACTAGCGGGAGTGTCCAATGAGCAGTTCTTC
CDR3aa: CASSLLAGVSNEQFF

v_gene: TRBV12-3/TRBV12-4
d_gene: NA
j_gene: TRBJ2-1
abundance: NA
CDR3nt: TGTGCCAGCAGTTTCGACAGCTACAATGAGCAGTTCTTC
CDR3aa: CASSFDSYNEQFF

v_gene: TRBV4-2
d_gene: NA
j_gene: TRBJ2-7
abundance: NA
CDR3nt: TGTGCCAGCAGCCAAGGGGGGCGACAGGACGAGCAGTACTTC
CDR3aa: CASSQGGRQDEQYF

v_gene: TRBV30
d_gene: NA
j_gene: TRBJ1-4
abundance: NA
CDR3nt: TGTGCCCTTGGGGCTTTGATTAATGAAAAACTGTTTTTT
CDR3aa: CALGALINEKLFF

v_gene: TRBV18
d_gene: NA
j_gene: TRBJ1-1
abundance: NA
CDR3nt: TGTGCCAGCTCACCACGGACAGCCCCGAACACTGAAGCTTTCTTT
CDR3aa: CASSPRTAPNTEAFF

v_gene: TRBV21-1
d_gene: NA
j_gene: TRBJ1-1
abundance: NA
CDR3nt: TGTGCCAGCAGCAAAGGGGTGGACAGGAAGGGGACTGAAGCTTTCTTT
CDR3aa: CASSKGVDRKGTEAFF

v_gene: TRBV5-1
d_gene: NA
j_gene: TRBJ1-4
abundance: NA
CDR3nt: TGCGCCAGCAGACTTCCCGGGACACCAAATGAAAAACTGTTTTTT
CDR3aa: CASRLPGTPNEKLFF

v_gene: TRBV5-1
d_gene: NA
j_gene: TRBJ2-1
abundance: NA
CDR3nt: TGCGCCAGCAGAGGCGGGATAGGGGATGAGCAGTTCTTC
CDR3aa: CASRGGIGDEQFF

v_gene: TRBV13
d_gene: NA
j_gene: TRBJ2-7
abundance: few
CDR3nt: TGTGCCAGCAGCTTAGGTAGGACAACCTACGAGCAGTACTTC
CDR3aa: CASSLGRTTYEQYF

v_gene: TRBV7-2
d_gene: TRBD2
j_gene: TRBJ2-1
abundance: NA
CDR3nt: TGTGCCAGCAGCTTAAGACTAGCGGGAGGTCTATATAATGAGCAGTTCTTC
CDR3aa: CASSLRLAGGLYNEQFF

v_gene: TRBV6-5
d_gene: TRBD1
j_gene: TRBJ1-1
abundance: NA
CDR3nt: TGTGCCAGCAGTTTGCCGGGACAGGGCGCTGAAGCTTTCTTT
CDR3aa: CASSLPGQGAEAFF

v_gene: TRBV3-1/TRBV3-2
d_gene: TRBD1
j_gene: TRBJ2-1
abundance: NA
CDR3nt: TGTGCCAGCAGCCAATGGGGTACCGGGACAGGGCGCAATGAGCAGTTCTTC
CDR3aa: CASSQWGTGTGRNEQFF

v_gene: TRBV7-6
d_gene: TRBD2
j_gene: TRBJ2-1
abundance: medium-sized
CDR3nt: TGTGCCAGCAGCTTAGAGCTCGGACTAGCGGGCAACAATGAGCAGTTCTTC
CDR3aa: CASSLELGLAGNNEQFF

v_gene: TRBV6-4
d_gene: NA
j_gene: TRBJ1-1
abundance: NA
CDR3nt: TGTGCCAGCAGAAGACAGGAGAACACTGAAGCTTTCTTT
CDR3aa: CASRRQENTEAFF

v_gene: TRBV19
d_gene: NA
j_gene: TRBJ2-3
abundance: few
CDR3nt: TGTGCCAGTAGTGAGAGGGACACAGATACGCAGTATTTT
CDR3aa: CASSERDTDTQYF

v_gene: TRBV10-2
d_gene: TRBD2
j_gene: TRBJ2-7
abundance: NA
CDR3nt: TGCGCCAGCAGCCGGGGACTAGCGGGAGACGAGCAGTACTTC
CDR3aa: CASSRGLAGDEQYF

v_gene: TRBV20-1
d_gene: TRBD1
j_gene: TRBJ2-7
abundance: NA
CDR3nt: TGCAGTGCTAGTACAGGGGAGCCCTACGAGCAGTACTTC
CDR3aa: CSASTGEPYEQYF

v_gene: TRBV2
d_gene: TRBD1
j_gene: TRBJ1-2
abundance: NA
CDR3nt: TGTGCCAGCAGGGGGGACAGCGGCGGCTACACCTTC
CDR3aa: CASRGDSGGYTF

v_gene: TRBV19
d_gene: TRBD2
j_gene: TRBJ2-7
abundance: NA
CDR3nt: TGTGCCAGTAGTATCCCTGGGACTAGAGTCTACGAGCAGTACTTC
CDR3aa: CASSIPGTRVYEQYF

v_gene: TRBV5-1
d_gene: NA
j_gene: TRBJ2-2
abundance: NA
CDR3nt: TGCGCCAGCAGCTTTACAATGGTTAACACCGGGGAGCTGTTTTTT
CDR3aa: CASSFTMVNTGELFF

v_gene: TRBV2
d_gene: TRBD2
j_gene: TRBJ2-7
abundance: NA
CDR3nt: TGTGCCAGCAGTGGAATGGCGGGGGGACCCTACGAGCAGTACTTC
CDR3aa: CASSGMAGGPYEQYF

v_gene: TRBV3-1/TRBV3-2
d_gene: TRBD2
j_gene: TRBJ2-7
abundance: NA
CDR3nt: TGTGCCAGCAGCCCCTTCCTTACTAGCGGGAGTTCCTACGAGCAGTACTTC
CDR3aa: CASSPFLTSGSSYEQYF

v_gene: TRBV27
d_gene: TRBD1
j_gene: TRBJ1-2
abundance: NA
CDR3nt: TGTGCCAGCAGCCGACCCGGACAGGGGGCATATGGCTACACCTTC
CDR3aa: CASSRPGQGAYGYTF

v_gene: TRBV6-6
d_gene: NA
j_gene: TRBJ1-2
abundance: once
CDR3nt: TGTGCCAGCAGCCCCACAGGGAACTATGGCTACACCTTC
CDR3aa: CASSPTGNYGYTF

v_gene: TRBV18
d_gene: NA
j_gene: TRBJ2-7
abundance: NA
CDR3nt: TGTGCCAGCTCACCCACTCGAGCTTTCGAGCAGTACTTC
CDR3aa: CASSPTRAFEQYF

v_gene: TRBV28
d_gene: TRBD1
j_gene: TRBJ2-7
abundance: NA
CDR3nt: TGTGCCAGTCGGACAGGTCTTTTCTACGAGCAGTACTTC
CDR3aa: CASRTGLFYEQYF

v_gene: TRBV28
d_gene: NA
j_gene: TRBJ1-1
abundance: NA
CDR3nt: TGTGCCAGCAGTCAAGTTGAGGGAAAGACAGGAAAGAACACTGAAGCTTTCTTT
CDR3aa: CASSQVEGKTGKNTEAFF

v_gene: TRBV19
d_gene: TRBD2
j_gene: TRBJ2-1
abundance: NA
CDR3nt: TGTGCCAGTTCCCCCGGGACTAGAACTTTGAATGAGCAGTTCTTC
CDR3aa: CASSPGTRTLNEQFF

v_gene: TRBV27
d_gene: NA
j_gene: TRBJ1-3
abundance: few
CDR3nt: TGTGCCAGCAGTCCCCAATCCTACTCTGGAAACACCATATATTTT
CDR3aa: CASSPQSYSGNTIYF

v_gene: TRBV25-1
d_gene: TRBD1
j_gene: TRBJ1-4
abundance: once
CDR3nt: TGTGCCAGCAGTGGACAGGGGACTGAAAAACTGTTTTTT
CDR3aa: CASSGQGTEKLFF

v_gene: TRBV9
d_gene: NA
j_gene: TRBJ1-5
abundance: NA
CDR3nt: TGTGCCAGCAGCCCCAATAGCAATCAGCCCCAGCATTTT
CDR3aa: CASSPNSNQPQHF

v_gene: TRBV19
d_gene: NA
j_gene: TRBJ2-5
abundance: once
CDR3nt: TGTGCCAGTAGTATCCCGGGACACCTCCAAGAGACCCAGTACTTC
CDR3aa: CASSIPGHLQETQYF

v_gene: TRBV19
d_gene: TRBD1
j_gene: TRBJ2-5
abundance: medium-sized
CDR3nt: TGTGCCAGTAGTACTGCGGACAGGGGAGGAGAGACCCAGTACTTC
CDR3aa: CASSTADRGGETQYF

v_gene: TRBV7-2
d_gene: TRBD2
j_gene: TRBJ2-7
abundance: NA
CDR3nt: TGTGCCAGCAGCTTATCTAGCGGAAACTCCTACGAGCAGTACTTC
CDR3aa: CASSLSSGNSYEQYF

v_gene: TRBV7-2
d_gene: NA
j_gene: TRBJ1-1
abundance: many
CDR3nt: TGTGCCAGCAGCTTAAAGCCGGGGAGTGATGAAGCTTTCTTT
CDR3aa: CASSLKPGSDEAFF

v_gene: TRBV9
d_gene: NA
j_gene: TRBJ1-6
abundance: NA
CDR3nt: TGTGCCAGCAGCGTAGGTCAGGCCACCTCCTATAATTCACCCCTCCACTTT
CDR3aa: CASSVGQATSYNSPLHF

v_gene: TRBV30
d_gene: TRBD2
j_gene: TRBJ2-7
abundance: NA
CDR3nt: TGTGCCTGTTCCGGGACTAGCGGGCCCTACGAGCAGTACTTC
CDR3aa: CACSGTSGPYEQYF